This T cell receptor (beta chain) derives from a study of blood T cells in healthy people across ages (dated by TCRdb to the mid-2010s). With respect to the entire study: In model experiments, roughly one uniquely barcoded TCR beta cDNA molecule per two T cells was captured by template switching. For two donors (one aged 18 to 30 and one aged 80 or older), the study analyzed two additional independent replicas of 1 million unique cDNA reads from the same blood draw. To track age-related changes in TCR beta repertoire diversity, the study relied on deep sequencing normalized with unique cDNA molecular identifiers. Donors of different ages were randomly distributed across sequencing lanes to avoid experimental bias. The donors were split into four age groups: young (average 16 years), middle-aged (roughly 42), aged (about 62) and long-lived (approximately 89).

The library was obtained by 5' RACE. The instrument given in TCRdb is Illumina HiSeq 2500. A second PCR of about 6 to 11 cycles was run with a J-beta primer mix and a sample-barcoded 5' primer. Each TCR beta cDNA molecule received a unique molecular identifier from a template-switch 5' adaptor carrying 12 random nucleotides. Each sample yielded at least 3 million CDR3-containing paired-end reads. All of the RNA was converted into first-strand cDNA using the Mint cDNA synthesis kit, with a TRBC-specific oligonucleotide serving as the primer. Following uracil-DNA glycosylase treatment, all cDNA underwent a first 18-cycle PCR with the universal primers M1SS and BC2_uni_R. Processing in the source paper ran as follows. For normalization, 1 million high-quality reads were randomly selected from each sample, with every read carrying a distinct molecular identifier. Instead of being binned into consensus sequences, reads with shared molecular identifiers were discarded. MiTCR, with a Q25 quality threshold and the strictest error-elimination algorithm, was used for CDR3 identification, clonotype clustering and error correction. A nonparametric unseen species model with Euler transformation was used to estimate a lower bound on total TCR beta diversity. The public reads were reanalyzed by TCRdb: fastp trimming at Q25, MiXCR alignment, in-frame beta chains only. Merged by CDR3 protein, the rows form single entries marked with the most common genes and DNA. The V and J calls and clone size are TCRdb's, not the authors'. The sample profile shows about 970,000 distinct CDR3 sequences; roughly half of them were found once. The leading ten clones occupy 20% to 25% of the sample.

Overall study outcomes, separate from this receptor: The CMV infection status of donors was not known, potentially confounding age-related changes in expanded clonotypes. Observed TCR beta diversity per million T cells fell roughly linearly with age, and a significant reduction was already apparent by age around 40. The long-lived group showed more naive CD4+ T cells, fewer expanded clones and increased TCR diversity than the aged group, suggesting age selection. Because profiling used bulk unsorted PBMCs, naive and antigen-experienced compartments could not be compared conclusively. Estimates of total diversity based on one million sequenced T cells were regarded as lower bounds and as underestimates. Observed TCR beta diversity correlated strongly with the percentage of naive T cells measured by flow cytometry.

According to the germline V gene (reference sequence), CDR1 reads MNHEY and CDR2 reads SMNVEV. V has 6 bases trimmed and J has 7 bases trimmed; junction bases matching no gene number 6. From its cysteine to its phenylalanine, the CDR3 spans 14 amino acids. Left in the record is the CDR3 DNA by itself, 42 bases read in frame from the first base. The donors were under 40 Caucasian individuals from Russia, aged roughly 6 to 90 years, who were systemically healthy. Each donor gave roughly 9.5 milliliters of peripheral blood, collected into EDTA-treated Vacutainer tubes. Ficoll-Paque density-gradient centrifugation was used to isolate PBMCs, with at least 6.5 million per sample. Total RNA was extracted from PBMCs with Trizol reagent, with at least 5.5 micrograms obtained per sample. The percentages of naive CD45RAhigh/CD27high T cells were determined by flow cytometry on a PBMC aliquot from every donor.

Of note for this clonotype: This receptor's antigen is unknown. Base qualities are not recorded, but no much larger clone differs from it by a single base.

This clonotype originated in a woman aged 55-70 years in good health. The source material was blood. The chain is made from TRBV27 and TRBJ1-5; the central 10 bases match TRBD1. The DNA sequence reads TGTGCCAGCAGCCCGGACAGGGGGGTCCAGCCCCAGCATTTT. It codes for CASSPDRGVQPQHF.